A selection of T cell receptor beta chains follows, all from one sample in a study of blood T cells in healthy people across ages. MiXCR, run by TCRdb on the 5' RACE reads, gives a single entry per CDR3 protein. The sample records over 1.5 million distinct CDR3 sequences, 49% being singletons. Sequenced material: blood. Receptors were obtained from a woman aged 40-49 years in good health. Each CDR3 is given with its conserved first and last residue. Fields, in order: D gene, J gene, V gene, clone size, CDR3 protein, CDR3 DNA. A D gene is named only where the DNA matches it firmly. Clone size appears in some rows only: once, few, many, or a class for an expanded clone.

d_call: TRBD1
j_call: TRBJ2-7
v_call: TRBV11-2
clone_size: -
cdr3_aa: CASSRSDRDRAYEQYF
cdr3_nt: TGTGCCAGCAGCCGATCAGACCGGGACAGGGCCTACGAGCAGTACTTC

d_call: TRBD1
j_call: TRBJ2-3
v_call: TRBV6-2/TRBV6-3
clone_size: many
cdr3_aa: CASGGSGGNTDTQYF
cdr3_nt: TGTGCCAGCGGAGGATCAGGGGGCAACACAGATACGCAGTATTTT

d_call: -
j_call: TRBJ2-3
v_call: TRBV12-3/TRBV12-4
clone_size: few
cdr3_aa: CASSQGILADTQYF
cdr3_nt: TGTGCCAGCAGCCAGGGGATATTGGCAGATACGCAGTATTTT

d_call: TRBD1
j_call: TRBJ2-7
v_call: TRBV10-3
clone_size: few
cdr3_aa: CAIRPGQGFYEQYF
cdr3_nt: TGTGCCATCAGGCCGGGACAGGGATTCTACGAGCAGTACTTC

d_call: -
j_call: TRBJ1-1
v_call: TRBV4-3
clone_size: -
cdr3_aa: CASSQRTAYEAFF
cdr3_nt: TGCGCCAGCAGCCAAAGGACAGCCTATGAAGCTTTCTTT

d_call: -
j_call: TRBJ2-1
v_call: TRBV27
clone_size: -
cdr3_aa: CASSLYTGSPQFF
cdr3_nt: TGTGCCAGCAGTTTATACACCGGGAGTCCGCAGTTCTTC

d_call: TRBD1
j_call: TRBJ2-1
v_call: TRBV9
clone_size: few
cdr3_aa: CASSVVQGAYNEQFF
cdr3_nt: TGTGCCAGCAGCGTAGTTCAGGGGGCCTACAATGAGCAGTTCTTC

d_call: TRBD2
j_call: TRBJ2-1
v_call: TRBV28
clone_size: -
cdr3_aa: CASSSPGLAGGAGEQFF
cdr3_nt: TGTGCCAGCAGTTCCCCGGGACTAGCGGGGGGAGCTGGTGAGCAGTTCTTC

d_call: -
j_call: TRBJ2-1
v_call: TRBV7-9
clone_size: -
cdr3_aa: CASSLDPRADRNEQFF
cdr3_nt: TGTGCCAGCAGCTTAGACCCCAGGGCCGATCGGAATGAGCAGTTCTTC

d_call: -
j_call: TRBJ2-5
v_call: TRBV21-1
clone_size: -
cdr3_aa: CASSKEVAEGTQYF
cdr3_nt: -

d_call: -
j_call: TRBJ1-1
v_call: TRBV7-2
clone_size: few
cdr3_aa: CASSLLVYTEAFF
cdr3_nt: TGTGCCAGCAGCTTACTGGTTTACACTGAAGCTTTCTTT

d_call: TRBD1
j_call: TRBJ1-1
v_call: TRBV6-2/TRBV6-3
clone_size: -
cdr3_aa: CASTKRSGQGASLNTEAFF
cdr3_nt: TGTGCCAGCACCAAGAGGTCGGGACAGGGGGCGTCTCTGAACACTGAAGCTTTCTTT

d_call: TRBD2
j_call: TRBJ2-1
v_call: TRBV6-1
clone_size: -
cdr3_aa: CASSIKRLAGGGQFF
cdr3_nt: TGTGCCAGCAGTATCAAGAGACTAGCGGGGGGAGGGCAGTTCTTC

d_call: TRBD1
j_call: TRBJ1-2
v_call: TRBV6-5
clone_size: -
cdr3_aa: CASSADRGSYGYTF
cdr3_nt: TGTGCCAGCAGTGCAGACAGGGGAAGCTATGGCTACACCTTC

d_call: -
j_call: TRBJ2-7
v_call: TRBV5-1
clone_size: -
cdr3_aa: CASSPNGDTYEQYF
cdr3_nt: TGCGCCAGCAGCCCAAATGGGGACACCTACGAGCAGTACTTC

d_call: TRBD1
j_call: TRBJ1-2
v_call: TRBV28
clone_size: -
cdr3_aa: CASSPITGVANYGYTF
cdr3_nt: TGTGCCAGCAGTCCAATCACAGGGGTGGCTAACTATGGCTACACCTTC

d_call: -
j_call: TRBJ2-1
v_call: TRBV21-1
clone_size: few
cdr3_aa: CASCQGAGRPYNEQFF
cdr3_nt: TGTGCCAGCTGCCAGGGGGCGGGGCGGCCCTACAATGAGCAGTTCTTC